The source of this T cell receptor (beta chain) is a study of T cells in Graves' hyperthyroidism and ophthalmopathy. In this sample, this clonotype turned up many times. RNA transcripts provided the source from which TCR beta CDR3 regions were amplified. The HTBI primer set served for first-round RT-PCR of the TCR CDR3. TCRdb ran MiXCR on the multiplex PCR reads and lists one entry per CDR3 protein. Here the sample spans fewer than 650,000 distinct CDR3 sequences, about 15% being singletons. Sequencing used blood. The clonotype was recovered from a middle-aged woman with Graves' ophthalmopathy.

This chain's CDR3 is CASSLPAAGGTQYF. CDR3 in DNA: TGTGCCAGCAGCTTACCGGCGGCAGGGGGTACCCAGTACTTC. This chain links TRBV7-8 with TRBJ2-5; TRBD1 matches at 7 bases. The CDR3 totals 14 residues. Germline CDR1 is SGHVS and CDR2 is FQNEAQ. V lost 2 bases, J lost 8 bases, and 8 bases stayed unmatched.